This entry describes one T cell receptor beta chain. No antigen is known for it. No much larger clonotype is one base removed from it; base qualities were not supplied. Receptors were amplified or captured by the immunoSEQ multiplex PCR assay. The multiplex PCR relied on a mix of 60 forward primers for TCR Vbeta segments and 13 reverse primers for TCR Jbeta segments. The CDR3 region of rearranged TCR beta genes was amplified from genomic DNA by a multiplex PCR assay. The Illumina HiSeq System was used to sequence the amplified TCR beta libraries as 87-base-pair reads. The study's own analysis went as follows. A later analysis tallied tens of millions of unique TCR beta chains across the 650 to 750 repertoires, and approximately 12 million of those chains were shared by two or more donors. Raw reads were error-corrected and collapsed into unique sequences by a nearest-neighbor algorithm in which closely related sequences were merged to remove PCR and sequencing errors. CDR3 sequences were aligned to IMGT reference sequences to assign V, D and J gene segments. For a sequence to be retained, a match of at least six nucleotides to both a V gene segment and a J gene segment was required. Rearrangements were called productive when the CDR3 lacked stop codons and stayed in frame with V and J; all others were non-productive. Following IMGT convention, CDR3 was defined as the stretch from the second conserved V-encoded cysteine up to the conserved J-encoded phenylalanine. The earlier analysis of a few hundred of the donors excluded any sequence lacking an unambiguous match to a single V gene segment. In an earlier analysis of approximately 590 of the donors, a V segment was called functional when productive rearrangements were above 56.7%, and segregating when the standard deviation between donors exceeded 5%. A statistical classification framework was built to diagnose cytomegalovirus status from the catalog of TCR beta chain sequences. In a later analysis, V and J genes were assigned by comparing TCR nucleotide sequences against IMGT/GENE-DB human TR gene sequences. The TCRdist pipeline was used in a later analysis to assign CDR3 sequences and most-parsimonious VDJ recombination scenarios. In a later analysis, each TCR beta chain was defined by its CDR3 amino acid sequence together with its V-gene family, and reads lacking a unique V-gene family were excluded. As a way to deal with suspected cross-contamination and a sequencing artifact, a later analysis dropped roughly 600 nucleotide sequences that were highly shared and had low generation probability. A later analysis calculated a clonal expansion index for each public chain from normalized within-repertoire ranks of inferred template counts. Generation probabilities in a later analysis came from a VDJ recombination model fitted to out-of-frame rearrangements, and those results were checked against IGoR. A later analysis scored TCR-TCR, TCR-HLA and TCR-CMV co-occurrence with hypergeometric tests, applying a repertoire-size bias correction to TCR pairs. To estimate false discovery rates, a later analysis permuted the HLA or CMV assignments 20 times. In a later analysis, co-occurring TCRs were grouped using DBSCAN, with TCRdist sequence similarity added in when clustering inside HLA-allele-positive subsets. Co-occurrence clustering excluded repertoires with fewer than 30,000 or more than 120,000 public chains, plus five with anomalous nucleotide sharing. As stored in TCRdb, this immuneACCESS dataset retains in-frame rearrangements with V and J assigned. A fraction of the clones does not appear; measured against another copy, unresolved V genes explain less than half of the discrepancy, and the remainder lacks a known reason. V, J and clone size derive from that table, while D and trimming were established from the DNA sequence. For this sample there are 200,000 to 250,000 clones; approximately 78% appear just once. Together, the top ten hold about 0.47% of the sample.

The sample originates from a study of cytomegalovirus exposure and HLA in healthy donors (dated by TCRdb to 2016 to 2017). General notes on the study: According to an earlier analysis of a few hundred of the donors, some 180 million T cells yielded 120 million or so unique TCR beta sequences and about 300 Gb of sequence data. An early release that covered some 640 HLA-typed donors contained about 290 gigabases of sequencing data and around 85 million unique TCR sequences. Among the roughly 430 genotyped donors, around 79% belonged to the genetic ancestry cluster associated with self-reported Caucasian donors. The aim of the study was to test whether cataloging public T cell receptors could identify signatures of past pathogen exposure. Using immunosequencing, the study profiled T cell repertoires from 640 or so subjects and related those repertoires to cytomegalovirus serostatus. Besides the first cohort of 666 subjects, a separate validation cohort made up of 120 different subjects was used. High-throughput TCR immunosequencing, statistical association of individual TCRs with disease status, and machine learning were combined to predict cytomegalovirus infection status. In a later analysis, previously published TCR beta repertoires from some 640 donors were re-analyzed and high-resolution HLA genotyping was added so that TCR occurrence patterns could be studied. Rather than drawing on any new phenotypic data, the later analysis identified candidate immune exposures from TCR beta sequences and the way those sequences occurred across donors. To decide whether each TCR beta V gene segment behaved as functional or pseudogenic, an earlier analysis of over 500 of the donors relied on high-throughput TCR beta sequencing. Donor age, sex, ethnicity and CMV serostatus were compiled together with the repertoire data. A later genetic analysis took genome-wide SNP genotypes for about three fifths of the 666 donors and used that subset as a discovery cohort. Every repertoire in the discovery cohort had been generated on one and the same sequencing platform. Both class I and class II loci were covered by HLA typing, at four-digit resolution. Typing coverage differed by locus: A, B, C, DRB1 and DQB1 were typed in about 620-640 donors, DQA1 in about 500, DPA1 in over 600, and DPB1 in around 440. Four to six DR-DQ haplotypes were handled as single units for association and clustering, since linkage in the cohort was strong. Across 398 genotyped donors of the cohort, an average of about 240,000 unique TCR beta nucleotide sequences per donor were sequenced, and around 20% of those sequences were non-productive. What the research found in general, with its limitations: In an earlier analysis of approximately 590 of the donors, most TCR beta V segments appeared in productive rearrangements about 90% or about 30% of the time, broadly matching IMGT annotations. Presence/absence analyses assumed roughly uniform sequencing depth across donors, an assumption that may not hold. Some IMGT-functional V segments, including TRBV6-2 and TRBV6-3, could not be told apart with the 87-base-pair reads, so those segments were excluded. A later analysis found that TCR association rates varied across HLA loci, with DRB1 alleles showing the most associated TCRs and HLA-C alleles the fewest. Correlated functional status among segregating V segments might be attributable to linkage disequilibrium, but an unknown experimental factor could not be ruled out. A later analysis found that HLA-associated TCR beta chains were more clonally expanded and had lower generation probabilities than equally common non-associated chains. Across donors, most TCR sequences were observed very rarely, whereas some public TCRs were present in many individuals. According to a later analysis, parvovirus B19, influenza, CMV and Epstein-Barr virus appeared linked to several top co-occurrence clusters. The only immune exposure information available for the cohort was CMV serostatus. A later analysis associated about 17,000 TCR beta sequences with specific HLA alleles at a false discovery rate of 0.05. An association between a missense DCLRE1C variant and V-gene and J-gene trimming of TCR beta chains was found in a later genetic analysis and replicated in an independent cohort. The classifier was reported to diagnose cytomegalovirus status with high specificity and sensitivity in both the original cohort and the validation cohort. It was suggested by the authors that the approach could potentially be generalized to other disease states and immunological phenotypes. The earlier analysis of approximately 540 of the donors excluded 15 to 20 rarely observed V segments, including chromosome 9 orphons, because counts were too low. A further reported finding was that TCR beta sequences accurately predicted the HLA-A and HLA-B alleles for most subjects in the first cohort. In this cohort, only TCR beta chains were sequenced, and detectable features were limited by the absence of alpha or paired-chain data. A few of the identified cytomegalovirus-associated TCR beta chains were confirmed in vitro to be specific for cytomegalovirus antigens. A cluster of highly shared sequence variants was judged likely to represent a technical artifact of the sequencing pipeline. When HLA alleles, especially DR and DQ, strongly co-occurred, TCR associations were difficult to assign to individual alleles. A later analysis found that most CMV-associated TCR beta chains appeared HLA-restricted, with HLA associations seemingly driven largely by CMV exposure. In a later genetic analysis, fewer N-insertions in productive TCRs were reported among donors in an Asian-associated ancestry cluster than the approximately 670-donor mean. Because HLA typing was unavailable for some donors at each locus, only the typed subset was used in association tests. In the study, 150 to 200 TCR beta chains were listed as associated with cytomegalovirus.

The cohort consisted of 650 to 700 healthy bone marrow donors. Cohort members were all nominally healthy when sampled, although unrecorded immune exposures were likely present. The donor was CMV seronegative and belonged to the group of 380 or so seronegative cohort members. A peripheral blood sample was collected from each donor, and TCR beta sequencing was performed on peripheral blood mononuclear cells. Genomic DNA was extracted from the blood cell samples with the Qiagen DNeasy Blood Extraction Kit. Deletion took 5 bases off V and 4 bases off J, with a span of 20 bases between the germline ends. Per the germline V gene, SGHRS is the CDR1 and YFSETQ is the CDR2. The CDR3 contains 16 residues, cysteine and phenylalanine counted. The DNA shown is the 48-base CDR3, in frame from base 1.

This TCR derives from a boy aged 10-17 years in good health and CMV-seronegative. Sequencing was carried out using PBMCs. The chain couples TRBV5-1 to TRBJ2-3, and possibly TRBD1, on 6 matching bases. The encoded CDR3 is CASRGGSVGLADTQYF. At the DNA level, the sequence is TGCGCCAGCAGAGGGGGATCGGTCGGGTTGGCAGATACGCAGTATTTT.